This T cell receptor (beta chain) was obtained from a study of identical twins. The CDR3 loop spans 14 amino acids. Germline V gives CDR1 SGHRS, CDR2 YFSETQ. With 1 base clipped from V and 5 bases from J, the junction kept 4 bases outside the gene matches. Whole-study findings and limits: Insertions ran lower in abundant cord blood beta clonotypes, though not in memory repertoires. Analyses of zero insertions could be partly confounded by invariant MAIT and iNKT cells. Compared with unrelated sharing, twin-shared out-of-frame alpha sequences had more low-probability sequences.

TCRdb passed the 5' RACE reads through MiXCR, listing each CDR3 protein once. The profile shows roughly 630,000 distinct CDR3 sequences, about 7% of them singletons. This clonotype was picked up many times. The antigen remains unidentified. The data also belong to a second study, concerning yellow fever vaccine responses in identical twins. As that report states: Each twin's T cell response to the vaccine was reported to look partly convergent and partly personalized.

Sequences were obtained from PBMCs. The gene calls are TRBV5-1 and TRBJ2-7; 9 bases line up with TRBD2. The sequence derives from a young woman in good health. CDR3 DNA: TGCGCCAGCAGCTTGCTACTAGCGGGCAACGAGCAGTACTTC. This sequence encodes CASSLLLAGNEQYF.